In its sample, the clone carrying this TCR beta chain was seen a few times. The data are from a study of T cells after yellow fever vaccination. Template-switching 5'RACE yielded the TCR cDNA; a universal primer site and UMIs were added in the process. TCRdb re-called the 5' RACE reads through MiXCR, storing one row per CDR3 protein. This table has approximately 150,000 distinct CDR3 sequences, over 7% appearing once. Trimming removed 5 bases at V and 4 bases at J, with 14 bases between. Germline V lookup: CDR1 SGHVS, CDR2 FNYEAQ. The CDR3 covers 15 residues. This clonotype was obtained from a man aged 18 to 35 who received the YFV17D yellow fever vaccine. The chain couples TRBV7-6 to TRBJ2-2; D is possibly TRBD1 or TRBD2 (5 bases each). Material: CD8+ T cells sorted from PBMCs, obtained 45 days after the yellow fever booster vaccination. CDR3 sequence: CASSPSGTGTGELFF. CDR3 nucleotide sequence: TGTGCCAGCAGCCCCTCCGGGACCGGCACCGGGGAGCTGTTTTTT.